Listed here is a single T cell receptor beta chain. This clone was seen just once. There is no known antigen for this receptor. A read error may produce the germline difference seen at one junction end. During the collection period, no immune events, such as infections, were documented for the healthy donors. Time-dependent variance in a beta-binomial model of T-cell clone differential abundance was calibrated using healthy-donor blood repertoires as a training cohort. There were 10 healthy donors in the training cohort, of whom 3 were female and 7 were male. Donor ages ranged from roughly 25 to 65 years, with an average of about 40 years. Whole blood, obtained from a commercial supplier, was collected from each healthy donor at three time points spaced approximately two weeks apart. Genomic DNA was extracted from unsorted whole blood for immunosequencing. The data derive from a study of identifying expanded T cells in peripheral blood (dated by TCRdb to between 2018 and 2020). Concerning the study at large: Separate aliquots of the same genomic DNA pool were sequenced to produce technical replicates, and four replicates were compared in pairs. Here is what the overall study found, with its caveats: The authors expected biological variance in healthy repertoires might increase further over much longer intervals such as months to years. Variance in clone template counts between approximately 2-week samples significantly increased with total template count across all healthy donors. About 1.2 differentially abundant clones were flagged by the binomial model between technical replicates, whereas about 16 and 19 were flagged over around two weeks and four weeks, respectively. The beta-binomial model significantly reduced the number of clones called differentially abundant and the false-positive rate across all healthy-donor time intervals.

Based on the germline V gene, the CDR1 and CDR2 sequences are SGHRS and YFSETQ. CDR3 length: 13 amino acids, cysteine to phenylalanine. Here the CDR3 DNA is all that survives: 39 bases in frame from base 1. TCRbeta CDR3 regions were profiled by bias-controlled multiplex PCR amplification of genomic DNA with the immunoSEQ Assay. The original methods were these. To quantify the absolute abundance of each unique TCRbeta CDR3 region, the sequences were collapsed and filtered. Two models were used to test differential abundance: a binomial model (Fisher-equivalent) and a beta-binomial model that adds time-dependent variance fitted from healthy donors. Any clone with fewer than 5 combined templates was excluded, and a clone was called differentially abundant if its Benjamini-Hochberg FDR was below 0.01. Using the form v = (b*log(k)+a)^2, the beta-binomial variance was modeled as a function of the total template count across the two samples. TCRdb retrieved this table from immuneACCESS and kept in-frame rearrangements only. Not all clones are present; in checked studies, unresolved V genes account for under half, and no reason is known for the remainder. V and J calls and clone size are copied from that table; D and trimming were computed from the DNA. Recorded for this sample are about 100,000 clones; 88% of them occurred a single time. The ten most abundant clones make up about 5.5% of the sample.

The sample taken for sequencing was blood. This sequence originates from a person between 18 and 70 years old in good health. The chain is encoded by TRBV5-1 joined to TRBJ2-1; 10 bases in between match TRBD2. CDR3 region: CATSGGAVDEQFF. The nucleotide sequence reads TGCGCCACCAGCGGGGGGGCCGTCGATGAGCAGTTCTTC.